Detailed here is one T cell receptor beta chain. The antigen it binds to is not known. No qualities accompany the bases; no much larger clone lies one base away. This entry is derived from a study of CD8 T cells in ankylosing spondylitis (dated by TCRdb to about 2017). In terms of the full investigation: The study set out to find disease-linked TCR variants by profiling T cell receptor beta repertoires in ankylosing spondylitis patients and healthy donors. In total, the full study cohort was made up of about 110 healthy donors and roughly 27 ankylosing spondylitis patients. Peripheral blood was sampled, and synovial fluid was additionally collected from ankylosing spondylitis patients. General study outcomes and caveats: The disease-linked clones had a CD8+ phenotype and were found at relatively low frequencies in peripheral blood. Some motif variants had previously been reported in the synovial fluid and blood of reactive arthritis patients, which suggests shared mechanisms of disease initiation. According to the report, matched synovial fluid samples from ankylosing spondylitis patients were significantly enriched for the disease-linked clones. Blood from ankylosing spondylitis patients appeared to be characterized by a TCR beta motif made up of several highly homologous amino acid variants.

Trimming removed 5 bases from V and 7 bases from J; the gene matches leave 11 bases unexplained. From the germline V gene, CDR1 is SGDLS and CDR2 is YYNGEE. The CDR3 holds 15 amino acids from the cysteine to the phenylalanine. Of the read, only the CDR3 DNA is kept; its 45 bases are in frame from base 1. Sequenced on an Illumina HiSeq 2500. TCR beta libraries were prepared by quantitative 5'-RACE with molecular barcodes. The source study handled its data this way. Disease-linked TCR variants were identified with a new computational method built on a probabilistic model of VDJ rearrangement. The public reads were quality trimmed at Q25 with fastp and then assembled into clones with MiXCR by TCRdb, keeping productive beta chains. Entries are consolidated by CDR3 protein sequence, retaining the most common genes and DNA. These V and J calls rely on TCRdb rather than the paper's analysis. Recorded for this sample are about 700,000 distinct CDR3 sequences; roughly 19% of them occurred a single time. Of the sample, around 20% falls within the top ten clones.

Sequencing was performed on blood, either unsorted or a sorted T cell fraction (not recorded which). This receptor chain uses TRBV9 and TRBJ2-1, with 8 bases matching TRBD1. The receptor was isolated from a male donor with ankylosing spondylitis. The CDR3 protein sequence reads: CASSSAGGYLNEQFF. The DNA sequence is given as TGTGCCAGCAGTAGCGCAGGGGGCTATTTGAATGAGCAGTTCTTC.